This is a list of T cell receptor beta chains from one sample in a study of beta chain features in type 1 diabetes. The protocol was immunoSEQ multiplex PCR, while the TCRdb copy is restricted to in-frame clones and leaves out a portion. The table lists a few hundred thousand clones, 13% to 15% of them singletons. Sequenced: naive CD4+ T cells from blood. The source is a man aged 25-40 years with type 1 diabetes. The CDR3 runs from the conserved cysteine through the conserved F or W. The D gene is left open where the match is weak. Clone size is stated in some rows and not others, as once, few, many or a class when expanded.

CDR3aa: CASSLSMNTEAFF; CDR3nt: TGCGCCAGCAGTTTAAGCATGAACACTGAAGCTTTCTTT; abundance: .; d_gene: .; v_gene: TRBV5-1; j_gene: TRBJ1-1
CDR3aa: CASSLYSYEQYF; CDR3nt: TGTGCCAGCAGCCTTTACTCCTACGAGCAGTACTTC; abundance: few; d_gene: .; v_gene: TRBV28; j_gene: TRBJ2-7
CDR3aa: CSVGGPSSYNEQFF; CDR3nt: TGCAGCGTGGGAGGGCCCAGCTCCTACAATGAGCAGTTCTTC; abundance: .; d_gene: TRBD2; v_gene: TRBV29-1; j_gene: TRBJ2-1
CDR3aa: CASSLDRGNTEAFF; CDR3nt: TGTGCCAGCAGCTTAGATCGGGGAAACACTGAAGCTTTCTTT; abundance: .; d_gene: .; v_gene: TRBV7-8; j_gene: TRBJ1-1
CDR3aa: CASSLSTRNEQFF; CDR3nt: TGTGCCAGCAGCCTTTCCACTAGGAATGAGCAGTTCTTC; abundance: .; d_gene: .; v_gene: TRBV4-2; j_gene: TRBJ2-1
CDR3aa: CASSAGVGDTYEYNEQFF; CDR3nt: TGTGCCAGCAGCGCAGGGGTGGGAGACACCTATGAATACAATGAGCAGTTCTTC; abundance: few; d_gene: .; v_gene: TRBV9; j_gene: TRBJ2-1
CDR3aa: CASSSGGYRDLYEQYF; CDR3nt: TGTGCCAGCAGCTCGGGCGGGTACAGGGACCTCTACGAGCAGTACTTC; abundance: .; d_gene: .; v_gene: TRBV7-9; j_gene: TRBJ2-7
CDR3aa: CASRGASGRNEQFF; CDR3nt: TGTGCCAGCAGAGGGGCTAGCGGGAGGAATGAGCAGTTCTTC; abundance: few; d_gene: TRBD2; v_gene: TRBV28; j_gene: TRBJ2-1
CDR3aa: CAISGQDKTYEQYF; CDR3nt: TGTGCCATCAGTGGTCAGGACAAGACCTACGAGCAGTACTTC; abundance: few; d_gene: .; v_gene: TRBV10-3; j_gene: TRBJ2-7
CDR3aa: CASRERLAGSYEQYF; CDR3nt: TGTGCCAGCAGGGAGAGACTAGCGGGCTCCTACGAGCAGTACTTC; abundance: .; d_gene: TRBD2; v_gene: TRBV2; j_gene: TRBJ2-7
CDR3aa: CASSSRTRGNEQFF; CDR3nt: TGTGCCAGCAGCTCGAGGACTAGGGGGAATGAGCAGTTCTTC; abundance: .; d_gene: .; v_gene: TRBV7-2; j_gene: TRBJ2-1
CDR3aa: CSPHRGRGTEAFF; CDR3nt: TGCAGCCCTCACAGGGGTAGGGGCACTGAAGCTTTCTTT; abundance: few; d_gene: TRBD1; v_gene: TRBV29-1; j_gene: TRBJ1-1
CDR3aa: CASIAAGGYEQYF; CDR3nt: TGTGCCAGCATAGCAGCGGGAGGTTACGAGCAGTACTTC; abundance: few; d_gene: TRBD2; v_gene: TRBV2; j_gene: TRBJ2-7
CDR3aa: CASGGQEASGELFF; CDR3nt: TGTGCCAGCGGGGGACAGGAGGCTTCCGGGGAGCTGTTTTTT; abundance: .; d_gene: TRBD1; v_gene: TRBV7-2; j_gene: TRBJ2-2
CDR3aa: CASSPAGGRISGANVLTF; CDR3nt: TGTGCCAGCAGCCCCGCAGGGGGTCGCATCTCTGGGGCCAACGTCCTGACTTTC; abundance: .; d_gene: TRBD1; v_gene: TRBV5-4; j_gene: TRBJ2-6
CDR3aa: CASSLTGGQETQYF; CDR3nt: TGTGCCAGCAGTCTAACAGGGGGCCAAGAGACCCAGTACTTC; abundance: few; d_gene: TRBD1; v_gene: TRBV28; j_gene: TRBJ2-5
CDR3aa: CASSQGQAAEAFF; CDR3nt: TGTGCCAGCTCACAAGGACAGGCCGCTGAAGCTTTCTTT; abundance: few; d_gene: TRBD1; v_gene: TRBV18; j_gene: TRBJ1-1
CDR3aa: CASSLTGDPDYNEQFF; CDR3nt: TGTGCCAGCAGCTTAACCGGGGATCCGGACTACAATGAGCAGTTCTTC; abundance: few; d_gene: .; v_gene: TRBV7-3; j_gene: TRBJ2-1
CDR3aa: CASRGAVSPSFF; CDR3nt: TGTGCCAGTAGAGGGGCGGTATCCCCTTCATTCTTC; abundance: few; d_gene: .; v_gene: TRBV19; j_gene: TRBJ2-1
CDR3aa: CASRSEALFTEAFF; CDR3nt: TGTGCCAGTAGATCGGAGGCTTTGTTCACTGAAGCTTTCTTT; abundance: few; d_gene: .; v_gene: TRBV19; j_gene: TRBJ1-1
CDR3aa: CASSLLERHYNEQFF; CDR3nt: TGTGCCAGCAGCTTACTGGAGCGGCATTACAATGAGCAGTTCTTC; abundance: .; d_gene: .; v_gene: TRBV11-2; j_gene: TRBJ2-1
CDR3aa: CASTSAGGPTDTQYF; CDR3nt: TGTGCCAGCACCTCTGCGGGAGGGCCTACAGATACGCAGTATTTT; abundance: few; d_gene: TRBD2; v_gene: TRBV6-6; j_gene: TRBJ2-3
CDR3aa: CASSLARADSTDTQYF; CDR3nt: TGTGCCAGCAGCTTAGCGCGGGCAGATAGCACAGATACGCAGTATTTT; abundance: .; d_gene: .; v_gene: TRBV7-9; j_gene: TRBJ2-3
CDR3aa: CASSLAGYQETQYF; CDR3nt: TGCGCCAGCAGCTTGGCAGGGTACCAAGAGACCCAGTACTTC; abundance: few; d_gene: .; v_gene: TRBV5-1; j_gene: TRBJ2-5
CDR3aa: CAWSVGAGANVLTF; CDR3nt: TGTGCCTGGAGTGTAGGGGCTGGGGCCAACGTCCTGACTTTC; abundance: .; d_gene: .; v_gene: TRBV30; j_gene: TRBJ2-6
CDR3aa: CAWTAGTSLDNEQFF; CDR3nt: TGTGCCTGGACGGCCGGGACTAGCCTCGACAATGAGCAGTTCTTC; abundance: .; d_gene: TRBD2; v_gene: TRBV30; j_gene: TRBJ2-1
CDR3aa: CASSQFPAGASYEQYF; CDR3nt: TGCGCCAGCAGCCAATTTCCAGCGGGAGCCTCCTACGAGCAGTACTTC; abundance: .; d_gene: TRBD2; v_gene: TRBV4-1; j_gene: TRBJ2-7
CDR3aa: CAWSPRGTGLVQETQYF; CDR3nt: TGTGCCTGGAGTCCAAGGGGGACAGGGTTGGTCCAAGAGACCCAGTACTTC; abundance: .; d_gene: TRBD1; v_gene: TRBV30; j_gene: TRBJ2-5
CDR3aa: CASSLTGIYGYTF; CDR3nt: TGTGCCAGCAGTTTGACAGGGATCTATGGCTACACCTTC; abundance: few; d_gene: TRBD1; v_gene: TRBV28; j_gene: TRBJ1-2
CDR3aa: CAISLLSGSDSGANVLTF; CDR3nt: TGTGCCATCAGCTTACTTAGCGGGAGTGATTCTGGGGCCAACGTCCTGACTTTC; abundance: few; d_gene: TRBD2; v_gene: TRBV10-3; j_gene: TRBJ2-6
CDR3aa: CASSDMTSGPGNEQFF; CDR3nt: TGTGCCAGCAGTGATATGACTAGCGGCCCTGGCAATGAGCAGTTCTTC; abundance: few; d_gene: TRBD2; v_gene: TRBV6-1; j_gene: TRBJ2-1